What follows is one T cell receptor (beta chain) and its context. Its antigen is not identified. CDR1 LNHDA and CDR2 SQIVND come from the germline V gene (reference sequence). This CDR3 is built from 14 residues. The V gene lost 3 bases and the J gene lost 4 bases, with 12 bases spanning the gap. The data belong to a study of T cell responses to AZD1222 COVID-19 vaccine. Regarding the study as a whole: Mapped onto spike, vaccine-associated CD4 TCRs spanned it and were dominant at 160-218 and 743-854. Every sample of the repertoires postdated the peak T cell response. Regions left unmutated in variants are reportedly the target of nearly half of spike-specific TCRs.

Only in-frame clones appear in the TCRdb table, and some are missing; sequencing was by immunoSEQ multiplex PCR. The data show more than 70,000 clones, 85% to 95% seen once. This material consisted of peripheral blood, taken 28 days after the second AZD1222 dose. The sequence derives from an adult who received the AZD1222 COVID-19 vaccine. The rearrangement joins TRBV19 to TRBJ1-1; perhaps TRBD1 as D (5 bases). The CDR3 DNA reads TGTGCCAGTAGTATTCGCCAGGGTGGCACTGAAGCTTTCTTT. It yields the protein CASSIRQGGTEAFF.